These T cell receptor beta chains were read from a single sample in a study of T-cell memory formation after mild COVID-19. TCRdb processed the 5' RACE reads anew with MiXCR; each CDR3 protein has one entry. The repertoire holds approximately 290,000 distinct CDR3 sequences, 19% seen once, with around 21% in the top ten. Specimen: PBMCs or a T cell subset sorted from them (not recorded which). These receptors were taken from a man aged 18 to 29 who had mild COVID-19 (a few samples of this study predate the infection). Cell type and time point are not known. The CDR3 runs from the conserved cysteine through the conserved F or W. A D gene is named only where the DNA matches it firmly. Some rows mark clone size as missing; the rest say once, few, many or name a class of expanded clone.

CDR3aa: CASTLVAKNIQYF
CDR3nt: TGTGCCAGCACTTTGGTAGCCAAAAACATTCAGTACTTC
v_gene: TRBV2
len: 13
abundance: -
d_gene: -
j_gene: TRBJ2-4

CDR3aa: CASSLESSSPLHF
CDR3nt: TGTGCCAGCAGCTTAGAATCTTCTTCACCCCTCCACTTT
v_gene: TRBV7-9
len: 13
abundance: few
d_gene: -
j_gene: TRBJ1-6

CDR3aa: CASNLMNTEAFF
CDR3nt: TGTGCCAGCAATCTAATGAACACTGAAGCTTTCTTT
v_gene: TRBV28
len: 12
abundance: -
d_gene: -
j_gene: TRBJ1-1

CDR3aa: CAISESVGVGLARETQYF
CDR3nt: TGTGCCATCAGTGAGTCTGTGGGGGTAGGACTAGCCCGGGAGACCCAGTACTTC
v_gene: TRBV10-3
len: 18
abundance: few
d_gene: TRBD2
j_gene: TRBJ2-5

CDR3aa: CASSYRAEPNGYTF
CDR3nt: TGTGCCAGCAGTTATCGGGCCGAACCCAATGGCTACACCTTC
v_gene: TRBV11-2
len: 14
abundance: -
d_gene: -
j_gene: TRBJ1-2

CDR3aa: CASRDLAGGTETQYF
CDR3nt: TGCGCCAGCAGGGATCTAGCGGGGGGTACGGAGACCCAGTACTTC
v_gene: TRBV5-1
len: 15
abundance: -
d_gene: TRBD2
j_gene: TRBJ2-5

CDR3aa: CSALDVNSGNTIYF
CDR3nt: TGCAGTGCACTCGACGTAAACTCTGGAAACACCATATATTTT
v_gene: TRBV20-1
len: 14
abundance: few
d_gene: -
j_gene: TRBJ1-3

CDR3aa: CASKGDSHNSPLHF
CDR3nt: TGTGCCAGCAAGGGGGACAGCCATAATTCACCCCTCCACTTT
v_gene: TRBV2
len: 14
abundance: -
d_gene: TRBD1
j_gene: TRBJ1-6

CDR3aa: CSAGGPGTDTQYF
CDR3nt: TGCAGTGCTGGGGGACCGGGGACAGATACGCAGTATTTT
v_gene: TRBV20-1
len: 13
abundance: -
d_gene: -
j_gene: TRBJ2-3

CDR3aa: CSARGTSGGPGETQYF
CDR3nt: TGCAGTGCTAGAGGAACTAGCGGGGGCCCCGGGGAGACCCAGTACTTC
v_gene: TRBV20-1
len: 16
abundance: few
d_gene: TRBD2
j_gene: TRBJ2-5

CDR3aa: CSATPTSASYNEQFF
CDR3nt: TGCAGTGCTACCCCGACTAGCGCTTCCTACAATGAGCAGTTCTTC
v_gene: TRBV20-1
len: 15
abundance: many
d_gene: TRBD2
j_gene: TRBJ2-1

CDR3aa: CASSLYSSGGGTGELFF
CDR3nt: TGCGCCAGCAGCCTATACTCTAGCGGGGGGGGCACCGGGGAGCTGTTTTTT
v_gene: TRBV4-1
len: 17
abundance: many
d_gene: TRBD2
j_gene: TRBJ2-2

CDR3aa: CAWSGSYEQYF
CDR3nt: TGTGCCTGGAGTGGGTCCTACGAGCAGTACTTC
v_gene: TRBV30
len: 11
abundance: few
d_gene: -
j_gene: TRBJ2-7

CDR3aa: CASSLNRRNTEAFF
CDR3nt: TGTGCCAGCAGTTTAAACCGCAGGAACACTGAAGCTTTCTTT
v_gene: TRBV12-3/TRBV12-4
len: 14
abundance: few
d_gene: -
j_gene: TRBJ1-1

CDR3aa: CASSLSPTAEQETQYF
CDR3nt: TGTGCCAGCAGCTTAAGTCCGACAGCCGAACAAGAGACCCAGTACTTC
v_gene: TRBV7-2
len: 16
abundance: -
d_gene: -
j_gene: TRBJ2-5

CDR3aa: CAIGSAQETQYF
CDR3nt: TGTGCCATCGGTAGCGCCCAAGAGACCCAGTACTTC
v_gene: TRBV10-3
len: 12
abundance: few
d_gene: -
j_gene: TRBJ2-5

CDR3aa: CASSPLRPEAFF
CDR3nt: TGTGCCAGCTCACCACTCAGGCCCGAAGCTTTCTTT
v_gene: TRBV18
len: 12
abundance: -
d_gene: -
j_gene: TRBJ1-1

CDR3aa: CASKGSLLAKNIQYF
CDR3nt: TGCGCCAGCAAAGGCTCTCTTCTAGCCAAAAACATTCAGTACTTC
v_gene: TRBV5-1
len: 15
abundance: few
d_gene: -
j_gene: TRBJ2-4

CDR3aa: CASSYDRTNTEAFF
CDR3nt: TGTGCCAGCAGTTACGACAGGACGAACACTGAAGCTTTCTTT
v_gene: TRBV6-2/TRBV6-3
len: 14
abundance: -
d_gene: -
j_gene: TRBJ1-1

CDR3aa: CASSFSRTGTLMNTEAFF
CDR3nt: TGCGCCAGCAGCTTTTCCCGGACAGGAACCCTTATGAACACTGAAGCTTTCTTT
v_gene: TRBV5-1
len: 18
abundance: many
d_gene: TRBD1
j_gene: TRBJ1-1

CDR3aa: CSFDPGSRTDTQYF
CDR3nt: TGCAGTTTTGATCCGGGTTCTCGCACAGATACGCAGTATTTT
v_gene: TRBV20-1
len: 14
abundance: -
d_gene: -
j_gene: TRBJ2-3

CDR3aa: CSVAGWGAGNTEAFF
CDR3nt: TGCAGCGTTGCGGGATGGGGGGCAGGGAACACTGAAGCTTTCTTT
v_gene: TRBV29-1
len: 15
abundance: -
d_gene: -
j_gene: TRBJ1-1

CDR3aa: CASSLTGAPLGYTF
CDR3nt: TGCGCCAGCAGCTTGACGGGGGCGCCCCTCGGCTACACCTTC
v_gene: TRBV5-1
len: 14
abundance: -
d_gene: -
j_gene: TRBJ1-2

CDR3aa: CSARVVDTQYF
CDR3nt: TGCAGTGCTAGAGTAGTGGATACGCAGTATTTT
v_gene: TRBV20-1
len: 11
abundance: -
d_gene: -
j_gene: TRBJ2-3

CDR3aa: CASSLGTSNEQFF
CDR3nt: TGTGCCAGCAGCCTAGGCACTAGCAATGAGCAGTTCTTC
v_gene: TRBV7-2
len: 13
abundance: many
d_gene: -
j_gene: TRBJ2-1

CDR3aa: CASSPYTVVTLSF
CDR3nt: TGTGCCAGCAGCCCATACACCGTCGTAACACTCAGTTTC
v_gene: TRBV7-8
len: 13
abundance: many
d_gene: -
j_gene: TRBJ2-7

CDR3aa: CASSFWDGFNQPQHF
CDR3nt: TGTGCCAGCAGTTTTTGGGACGGATTCAATCAGCCCCAGCATTTT
v_gene: TRBV12-3/TRBV12-4
len: 15
abundance: few
d_gene: -
j_gene: TRBJ1-5

CDR3aa: CASSLRTLENTEAFF
CDR3nt: TGTGCCAGCAGCTTACGTACCTTGGAGAACACTGAAGCTTTCTTT
v_gene: TRBV7-9
len: 15
abundance: -
d_gene: -
j_gene: TRBJ1-1

CDR3aa: CASSPRGGWQPQHF
CDR3nt: TGTGCCAGCAGCCCCAGAGGGGGTTGGCAGCCCCAGCATTTT
v_gene: TRBV5-8
len: 14
abundance: -
d_gene: -
j_gene: TRBJ1-5

CDR3aa: CASSLAFSRGNGYTF
CDR3nt: TGTGCCAGCAGCTTAGCTTTCTCGAGGGGGAATGGCTACACCTTC
v_gene: TRBV7-2
len: 15
abundance: -
d_gene: -
j_gene: TRBJ1-2

CDR3aa: CAWSVSGNLADTQYF
CDR3nt: TGTGCCTGGAGTGTATCCGGGAATCTCGCAGATACGCAGTATTTT
v_gene: TRBV30
len: 15
abundance: few
d_gene: -
j_gene: TRBJ2-3

CDR3aa: CSVGKDRMGNEQYF
CDR3nt: TGCAGCGTTGGAAAGGACAGGATGGGAAACGAGCAGTACTTC
v_gene: TRBV29-1
len: 14
abundance: few
d_gene: TRBD1
j_gene: TRBJ2-7

CDR3aa: CSVDGVGYGYTF
CDR3nt: TGCAGCGTTGACGGGGTCGGCTATGGCTACACCTTC
v_gene: TRBV29-1
len: 12
abundance: -
d_gene: -
j_gene: TRBJ1-2

CDR3aa: CASSTTGSYEQYF
CDR3nt: TGCGCCAGCAGCACGACAGGAAGCTACGAGCAGTACTTC
v_gene: TRBV5-1
len: 13
abundance: few
d_gene: -
j_gene: TRBJ2-7

CDR3aa: CASSLGGLTTQYF
CDR3nt: TGTGCCAGCAGCCTCGGGGGGCTCACTACGCAGTATTTT
v_gene: TRBV9
len: 13
abundance: few
d_gene: -
j_gene: TRBJ2-3

CDR3aa: CASSDTGGYEQYF
CDR3nt: TGTGCCAGCAGTGATACTGGGGGCTACGAGCAGTACTTC
v_gene: TRBV2
len: 13
abundance: -
d_gene: -
j_gene: TRBJ2-7

CDR3aa: CSADRATEAFF
CDR3nt: TGCAGCGCGGACAGGGCTACTGAAGCTTTCTTT
v_gene: TRBV29-1
len: 11
abundance: -
d_gene: TRBD1
j_gene: TRBJ1-1

CDR3aa: CSAVAGGKDTQYF
CDR3nt: TGCAGTGCTGTAGCGGGGGGAAAAGATACGCAGTATTTT
v_gene: TRBV20-1
len: 13
abundance: few
d_gene: TRBD2
j_gene: TRBJ2-3

CDR3aa: CASSFSPKKGSGDGTDTQYF
CDR3nt: TGTGCCAGCAGTTTCTCCCCGAAGAAGGGGAGCGGGGACGGCACAGATACGCAGTATTTT
v_gene: TRBV28
len: 20
abundance: -
d_gene: TRBD2
j_gene: TRBJ2-3

CDR3aa: CASLGGEGYGCGYTF
CDR3nt: TGTGCCAGCCTCGGCGGGGAGGGATACGGTTGCGGCTACACCTTC
v_gene: TRBV6-4
len: 15
abundance: once
d_gene: -
j_gene: TRBJ1-2

CDR3aa: CASSDGGTDTQYF
CDR3nt: TGTGCCAGCAGTGATGGGGGTACAGATACGCAGTATTTT
v_gene: TRBV2
len: 13
abundance: many
d_gene: -
j_gene: TRBJ2-3

CDR3aa: CASSLQVGGAGTQYF
CDR3nt: TGCGCCAGCAGCTTGCAGGTCGGGGGGGCCGGGACCCAGTACTTC
v_gene: TRBV5-1
len: 15
abundance: few
d_gene: TRBD2
j_gene: TRBJ2-5

CDR3aa: CATSRDRYDAQCF
CDR3nt: TGTGCCACCAGCCGGGACCGCTACGATGCGCAGTGCTTC
v_gene: TRBV6-1
len: 13
abundance: -
d_gene: -
j_gene: TRBJ2-1

CDR3aa: CASNDRARETQYF
CDR3nt: TGTGCCAGCAACGACAGGGCACGAGAGACCCAGTACTTC
v_gene: TRBV6-2/TRBV6-3
len: 13
abundance: -
d_gene: TRBD1
j_gene: TRBJ2-5

CDR3aa: CASSVVPGQAQETQYF
CDR3nt: TGTGCCAGCAGCGTAGTACCGGGGCAGGCCCAAGAGACCCAGTACTTC
v_gene: TRBV9
len: 16
abundance: -
d_gene: -
j_gene: TRBJ2-5

CDR3aa: CSARDGWGNQPQHF
CDR3nt: TGCAGTGCTAGAGATGGATGGGGAAATCAGCCCCAGCATTTT
v_gene: TRBV20-1
len: 14
abundance: -
d_gene: -
j_gene: TRBJ1-5

CDR3aa: CASSSTSGGLADTQYF
CDR3nt: TGTGCCAGCAGCAGTACTAGCGGGGGGCTCGCAGATACGCAGTATTTT
v_gene: TRBV7-2
len: 16
abundance: many
d_gene: TRBD2
j_gene: TRBJ2-3

CDR3aa: CASSPRGLGGYTF
CDR3nt: TGTGCCAGCAGTCCCAGGGGCCTCGGGGGCTACACCTTC
v_gene: TRBV6-4
len: 13
abundance: -
d_gene: -
j_gene: TRBJ1-2

CDR3aa: CASSIQGPYGYTF
CDR3nt: TGTGCCAGCAGCATACAGGGCCCCTATGGCTACACCTTC
v_gene: TRBV5-5
len: 13
abundance: -
d_gene: -
j_gene: TRBJ1-2

CDR3aa: CASSLIRGGSDTQYF
CDR3nt: TGTGCCAGCAGTCTCATCCGGGGGGGATCAGATACGCAGTATTTT
v_gene: TRBV12-3/TRBV12-4
len: 15
abundance: -
d_gene: TRBD2
j_gene: TRBJ2-3

CDR3aa: CASSLSFTNAEQFF
CDR3nt: TGTGCCAGCAGCTTAAGTTTCACTAACGCTGAGCAGTTCTTC
v_gene: TRBV7-2
len: 14
abundance: many
d_gene: -
j_gene: TRBJ2-1

CDR3aa: CASSYSGTDSNQPQHF
CDR3nt: TGTGCCAGCAGTTACTCCGGGACGGATAGCAATCAGCCCCAGCATTTT
v_gene: TRBV6-5
len: 16
abundance: -
d_gene: -
j_gene: TRBJ1-5

CDR3aa: CASSSVSSSYEQYF
CDR3nt: TGTGCCAGCAGCTCTGTATCTAGCTCCTACGAGCAGTACTTC
v_gene: TRBV7-9
len: 14
abundance: few
d_gene: -
j_gene: TRBJ2-7